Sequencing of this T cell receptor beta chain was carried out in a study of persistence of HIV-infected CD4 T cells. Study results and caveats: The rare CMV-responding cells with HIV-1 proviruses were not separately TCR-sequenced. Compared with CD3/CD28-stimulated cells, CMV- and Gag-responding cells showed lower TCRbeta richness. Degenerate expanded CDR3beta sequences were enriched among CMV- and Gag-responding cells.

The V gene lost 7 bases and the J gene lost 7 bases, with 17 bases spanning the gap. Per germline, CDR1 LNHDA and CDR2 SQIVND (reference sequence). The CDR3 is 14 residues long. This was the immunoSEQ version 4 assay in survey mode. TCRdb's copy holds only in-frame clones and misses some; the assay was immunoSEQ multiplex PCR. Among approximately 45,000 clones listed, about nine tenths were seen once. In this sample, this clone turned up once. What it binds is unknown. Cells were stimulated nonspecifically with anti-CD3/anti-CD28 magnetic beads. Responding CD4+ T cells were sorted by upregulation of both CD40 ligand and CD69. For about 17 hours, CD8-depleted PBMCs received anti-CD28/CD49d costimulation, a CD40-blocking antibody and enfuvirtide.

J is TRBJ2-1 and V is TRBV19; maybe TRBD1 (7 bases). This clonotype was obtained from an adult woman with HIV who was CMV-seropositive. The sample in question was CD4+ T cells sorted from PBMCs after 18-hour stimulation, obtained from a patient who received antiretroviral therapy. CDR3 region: CASKRRQGGNEQFF. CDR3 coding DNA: TGTGCCAGTAAAAGGCGGCAGGGGGGTAATGAGCAGTTCTTC.